This is a list of T cell receptor beta chains from one sample in a study of T-cell memory formation after mild COVID-19. TCRdb analysed the 5' RACE reads with MiXCR anew, one entry per CDR3 protein. The table records over 250,000 distinct CDR3 sequences, roughly 15% of them present only once. The sequenced sample consisted of PBMCs or a T cell subset sorted from them (not recorded which). The receptors derive from a man between 18 and 29 years old who had mild COVID-19 (a few samples of this study predate the infection). Cell type and time point are not known. The CDR3 runs from the conserved cysteine through the conserved F or W. The D gene is left open where the match is weak. A clone size is listed for some rows: how often the clone was seen (once, few, many), or a class if it is expanded.

d_gene,j_gene,abundance,v_gene,CDR3aa,CDR3nt
TRBD1,TRBJ1-4,-,TRBV7-2,CASSPATFRGRNEKLFF,TGTGCCAGCAGCCCAGCGACATTCAGGGGGCGAAATGAAAAACTGTTTTTT
-,TRBJ1-3,-,TRBV11-2,CASSLVALPSSGNTIYF,TGTGCCAGCAGCTTAGTAGCGCTCCCGAGCTCTGGAAACACCATATATTTT
-,TRBJ1-2,few,TRBV5-1,CASSEDGSTGYTF,TGCGCCAGCAGCGAGGACGGCTCGACAGGCTACACCTTC
TRBD2,TRBJ2-1,-,TRBV4-2,CASSQGEGLAGYNEQFF,TGTGCCAGCAGCCAAGGGGAGGGACTAGCGGGGTACAATGAGCAGTTCTTC
TRBD1,TRBJ2-5,few,TRBV12-3/TRBV12-4,CASSYRGRYQETQYF,TGTGCCAGCAGTTACAGGGGAAGGTACCAAGAGACCCAGTACTTC
-,TRBJ1-2,few,TRBV6-1,CASSEGEEYYGYTF,TGTGCCAGCAGTGAAGGGGAGGAGTACTATGGCTACACCTTC
-,TRBJ1-6,few,TRBV10-3,CAISEQGSSYNSPLHF,TGTGCCATCAGTGAGCAGGGGAGCTCCTATAATTCACCCCTCCACTTT
TRBD2,TRBJ2-7,-,TRBV19,CASSIPGGSGEQYF,TGTGCCAGTAGTATCCCGGGAGGTTCGGGCGAGCAGTACTTC
-,TRBJ2-7,-,TRBV20-1,CSARAPTGYEQYF,TGCAGTGCTAGAGCCCCGACAGGTTACGAGCAGTACTTC
-,TRBJ2-3,-,TRBV27,CASSPDLGLSDTQYF,TGTGCCAGCAGCCCCGACCTAGGATTATCCGATACGCAGTATTTT
-,TRBJ1-6,-,TRBV2,CASLPDGGGNSPLHF,TGTGCCAGCCTGCCCGACGGAGGGGGGAATTCACCCCTCCACTTT
-,TRBJ2-5,few,TRBV11-2,CASSSRDFQWETQYF,TGTGCCAGCAGCTCCCGGGACTTCCAGTGGGAGACCCAGTACTTC
-,TRBJ1-5,-,TRBV7-9,CASSRSGTFSNQPQHF,TGTGCCAGCAGCCGCTCTGGGACATTTAGCAATCAGCCCCAGCATTTT
TRBD1,TRBJ1-5,many,TRBV27,CASSKGQGGSPQHF,TGTGCCAGCAGCAAGGGACAGGGTGGGTCGCCCCAGCATTTT
-,TRBJ2-3,many,TRBV20-1,CSSRPTGSSDTQYF,TGCAGTTCAAGACCGACGGGGAGCTCAGATACGCAGTATTTT
-,TRBJ2-5,-,TRBV7-2,CASSVSKETQYF,TGTGCCAGCAGCGTATCGAAGGAGACCCAGTACTTC
-,TRBJ1-1,few,TRBV24-1,CATSEAGPGRVSPNTEAFF,TGTGCCACCAGTGAAGCCGGTCCCGGTCGGGTTAGCCCGAACACTGAAGCTTTCTTT
-,TRBJ2-3,many,TRBV12-3/TRBV12-4,CASSPQEARAQYF,TGTGCCAGCAGTCCTCAGGAGGCCAGGGCGCAGTATTTT
-,TRBJ2-5,-,TRBV5-5,CASSSITGWETQYF,TGTGCCAGCAGCTCAATCACAGGGTGGGAGACCCAGTACTTC
-,TRBJ2-2,-,TRBV4-3,CASTQTSNTGELFF,TGCGCCAGCACCCAAACATCGAACACCGGGGAGCTGTTTTTT
-,TRBJ2-3,many,TRBV5-1,CASSLAAGISTDTQYF,TGCGCCAGCAGCTTGGCTGCGGGGATCAGCACAGATACGCAGTATTTT
-,TRBJ1-1,-,TRBV12-3/TRBV12-4,CASSSPDLRGTEAFF,TGTGCCAGCAGTTCCCCTGACCTACGGGGGACTGAAGCTTTCTTT
TRBD1,TRBJ1-2,-,TRBV12-3/TRBV12-4,CASTLRTGTGYTF,TGTGCCAGCACCCTGAGGACAGGAACCGGCTACACCTTC
-,TRBJ2-3,-,TRBV7-2,CASSRYPGSSTDTQYF,TGTGCCAGCAGCCGCTACCCGGGGTCAAGCACAGATACGCAGTATTTT
TRBD1,TRBJ2-3,few,TRBV10-1,CASSESGQGVSTDTQYF,TGCGCCAGCAGTGAGTCAGGCCAGGGGGTTTCCACAGATACGCAGTATTTT
-,TRBJ1-1,few,TRBV7-7,CASSFPPQGRDTEAFF,TGTGCTAGCAGCTTCCCACCCCAGGGGAGGGACACTGAAGCTTTCTTT
-,TRBJ1-1,few,TRBV20-1,CSAIRGGTEAFF,TGCAGTGCTATAAGGGGAGGCACTGAAGCTTTCTTT
-,TRBJ2-7,-,TRBV7-2,CASSLGPGPTYEQYF,TGTGCCAGCAGCTTAGGTCCGGGGCCCACCTACGAGCAGTACTTC
TRBD1,TRBJ1-5,-,TRBV5-1,CASSLGTGQGQPQHF,TGCGCCAGCAGCTTGGGGACAGGGCAAGGTCAGCCCCAGCATTTT
TRBD2,TRBJ2-1,-,TRBV7-2,CASSLRGGSGGYNEQFF,TGTGCCAGCAGCTTAAGAGGCGGTAGCGGGGGGTACAATGAGCAGTTCTTC
TRBD2,TRBJ2-5,-,TRBV12-3/TRBV12-4,CASSPPSGGPETQYF,TGTGCCAGCAGTCCCCCTAGCGGGGGTCCGGAGACCCAGTACTTC
TRBD1,TRBJ1-6,few,TRBV10-2,CASSPGTANSPLHF,TGCGCCAGCAGCCCCGGGACAGCTAATTCACCCCTCCACTTT
-,TRBJ1-1,-,TRBV29-1,CSVFSPLKGNTEAFF,TGCAGCGTTTTTTCCCCTTTGAAGGGGAACACTGAAGCTTTCTTT
-,TRBJ1-6,-,TRBV9,CASSVAGQSSYNSPLHF,TGTGCCAGCAGCGTTGCTGGACAGAGCTCCTATAATTCACCCCTCCACTTT
-,TRBJ2-3,-,TRBV4-2,CASSHQNPGGLPYTQYF,TGTGCCAGCAGCCACCAAAACCCCGGGGGACTTCCATATACGCAGTATTTT
TRBD2,TRBJ2-1,-,TRBV6-4,CASSPQGLAGGSGEQFF,TGTGCCAGCAGTCCCCAGGGACTAGCGGGGGGAAGCGGTGAGCAGTTCTTC
TRBD2,TRBJ2-3,-,TRBV3-1,CASSQAPSGGDTQYF,TGTGCCAGCAGCCAAGCTCCTAGCGGGGGAGATACGCAGTATTTT
-,TRBJ1-2,-,TRBV20-1,CSASGRRFHYGYTF,TGCAGTGCTAGTGGGCGGCGATTCCACTATGGCTACACCTTC
-,TRBJ1-1,few,TRBV5-1,CASSPLHVSTEAFF,TGCGCCAGCAGCCCGTTACATGTGAGCACTGAAGCTTTCTTT
TRBD1,TRBJ2-2,few,TRBV4-1,CASSLRPGQQSGELFF,TGCGCCAGCAGCCTTAGGCCGGGACAGCAATCCGGGGAGCTGTTTTTT
-,TRBJ1-1,few,TRBV12-3/TRBV12-4,CASSRRTGRAFF,TGTGCCAGCAGCCGCCGCACTGGACGGGCTTTCTTT
TRBD2,TRBJ2-1,many,TRBV6-2/TRBV6-3,CASSPGLAAGEQFF,TGTGCCAGCAGTCCCGGACTAGCAGCAGGAGAGCAGTTCTTC
-,TRBJ2-5,many,TRBV5-1,CASSLGDKETQYF,TGCGCCAGCAGCTTGGGGGACAAGGAGACCCAGTACTTC
-,TRBJ1-1,few,TRBV11-2,CASSLAWGEAFF,TGTGCCAGCAGCTTAGCTTGGGGTGAAGCTTTCTTT
-,TRBJ1-1,-,TRBV5-6,CASSREQGKAFF,TGTGCCAGCAGTCGCGAACAGGGAAAAGCTTTCTTT
-,TRBJ2-2,many,TRBV7-2,CASSLQGAPTGELFF,TGTGCCAGCAGCTTACAAGGGGCCCCCACCGGGGAGCTGTTTTTT
-,TRBJ2-3,few,TRBV15,CATSRLLGDTQYF,TGTGCCACCAGCAGGCTCCTCGGAGATACGCAGTATTTT
-,TRBJ1-1,few,TRBV5-1,CASSLVRGVNTEAFF,TGCGCCAGCAGCTTGGTCCGGGGAGTGAACACTGAAGCTTTCTTT
-,TRBJ2-1,-,TRBV7-2,CASSPAGHNEQFF,TGTGCCAGCAGCCCGGCGGGGCACAATGAGCAGTTCTTC
TRBD1,TRBJ2-5,few,TRBV7-9,CASSATGARYQETQYF,TGTGCCAGCAGCGCGACAGGGGCCAGGTACCAAGAGACCCAGTACTTC
TRBD2,TRBJ2-1,few,TRBV7-2,CASSTPPGTRQDGEQFF,TGTGCCAGCAGCACACCTCCCGGGACTAGGCAAGATGGTGAGCAGTTCTTC
-,TRBJ2-7,-,TRBV20-1,CSASTQGKVYEQYF,TGCAGTGCTAGTACCCAGGGGAAGGTATACGAGCAGTACTTC
-,TRBJ1-2,few,TRBV9,CASSSNTGNYGYTF,TGTGCCAGCAGCTCAAATACAGGAAACTATGGCTACACCTTC